The 7 T cell receptor beta chains in this list originate from one sample, sequenced in a study of T cells in Graves' hyperthyroidism and ophthalmopathy. There were TCR beta CDR3 regions amplified from RNA transcripts. The study used the HTBI primer set for a first-round RT-PCR of the TCR CDR3. MiXCR was run by TCRdb on the multiplex PCR reads, yielding one entry per CDR3 protein. The sample has 450,000 to 650,000 distinct CDR3 sequences; about 15% are singletons. Material for sequencing was blood. These receptors were obtained from a woman aged 18-35 years with Graves' ophthalmopathy.

This clonotype was seen repeatedly, ten times or more. This chain links TRBV12-3 or TRBV12-4 with TRBJ2-5, with TRBD1 as a possible D gene (6 bases). The V and J ends lost 5 bases and 1 base respectively, with 11 bases between them. The CDR3 is 14 amino acids. The CDR3 region is CASSPQGFQETQYF. CDR3 in DNA: TGTGCCAGCAGTCCTCAGGGGTTCCAAGAGACCCAGTACTTC.

The chain has TRBV5-1 and TRBJ2-7, with D perhaps assigned TRBD1 or TRBD2 (5 bases each). Deletions cut 4 bases from V and 0 bases from J, with 20 bases between. The CDR3 consists of 17 residues. CDR1 is SGHRS, CDR2 YFSETQ, per germline. The CDR3 sequence: CASSVGIRDGSSYEQYF. Written as DNA, the CDR3 is TGCGCCAGCAGCGTCGGAATTAGGGACGGTAGCTCCTACGAGCAGTACTTC. Looking up the rest from reference TRBV5-1 and TRBJ2-7 gives the full variable domain: KAGVTQTPRYLIKTRGQQVTLSCSPISGHRSVSWYQQTPGQGLQFLFEYFSETQRNKGNFPGRFSGRQFSNSRSEMNVSTLELGDSALYLCASSVGIRDGSSYEQYFGPGTRLTVT.

This chain links TRBV12-3 or TRBV12-4 with TRBJ2-5; TRBD2 matches at 11 bases. V dropped 2 bases and J dropped 2; count of bases not matched to a gene: 4. The CDR3 contains 16 residues. CDR3 nucleotides: TGTGCCAGCAGTTTATTACTAGCGGGAGAACAAGAGACCCAGTACTTC. It yields the protein CASSLLLAGEQETQYF.

This chain connects TRBV20-1 to TRBJ1-4, with D possibly TRBD1 on 6 matching bases. This CDR3 has 13 residues. Per the germline V gene, CDR1 is DFQATT and CDR2 is SNEGSKA (reference sequence). V was cut by 5 bases and J by 8 bases, with 15 bases left in between. CDR3 DNA: TGCAGTGCTCGTCGGCAGGGGAGCGAAAAACTGTTTTTT. Residues: CSARRQGSEKLFF.

The chain combines TRBV5-4 with TRBJ2-1; unclear D gene. CDR1 is SGHNT and CDR2 is YYREEE in the germline V gene (reference sequence). This CDR3 is built from 15 residues. The V gene lost 3 bases and the J gene lost 0 bases, with 10 bases spanning the gap. CDR3 sequence reads: CASSSAQSSYNEQFF. The CDR3 DNA follows: TGTGCCAGCAGCTCAGCGCAAAGCTCCTACAATGAGCAGTTCTTC.

In the case of this clonotype: This clone may be a read error of a much larger clone one base away. The chain employs TRBV20-1 and TRBJ2-1; D ambiguous. V was trimmed by 4 bases and J by 10 bases, leaving 20 bases between them. Germline CDR1 DFQATT, CDR2 SNEGSKA (reference sequence). The CDR3 is made up of 14 amino acids. The CDR3 spells CSATESADNYEQFF. The CDR3 nucleotides read TGCAGTGCTACTGAATCGGCAGACAATTACGAGCAGTTCTTC.

In this sample, this clonotype turned up many times. This sequence joins TRBV18 and TRBJ1-1; no clear D gene. Looked up from germline, CDR1 is KGHSH and CDR2 is LQKENI. V was clipped by 6 bases and J by 4 bases, with 15 bases between them. The CDR3 contains 14 residues. The CDR3 loop is CASSPKSAGTEAFF. The CDR3 coding sequence is TGTGCCAGCTCCCCCAAATCGGCGGGCACTGAAGCTTTCTTT.